This T cell receptor (beta chain) was recorded in a study of blood T cell repertoires in COVID-19. Original processing notes: The assay estimated nucleated cells by amplifying reference gene primers. Assay used: immunoSEQ multiplex PCR; TCRdb lists only in-frame clones, some missing. Clone size and the V and J calls come from that table; the DNA yielded D and trimming. The data show some 150,000 clones, 85% seen once. This CDR3 region has 18 residues. The germline CDR1 and CDR2 sequences are SGDLS and YYNGEE. Trimming removed 5 bases from V and 7 bases from J, with 27 bases in between. This sequence joins TRBV9 and TRBJ1-4; D remains ambiguous. The receptor was isolated from a man between 35 and 55 years old with acute or convalescent COVID-19. Sequenced input: peripheral blood. The CDR3, as DNA: TGTGCCAGCAGTCTCCCCCACGGGAGTAGTAGGATCAGTGAAAAACTGTTTTTT. As protein: CASSLPHGSSRISEKLFF.